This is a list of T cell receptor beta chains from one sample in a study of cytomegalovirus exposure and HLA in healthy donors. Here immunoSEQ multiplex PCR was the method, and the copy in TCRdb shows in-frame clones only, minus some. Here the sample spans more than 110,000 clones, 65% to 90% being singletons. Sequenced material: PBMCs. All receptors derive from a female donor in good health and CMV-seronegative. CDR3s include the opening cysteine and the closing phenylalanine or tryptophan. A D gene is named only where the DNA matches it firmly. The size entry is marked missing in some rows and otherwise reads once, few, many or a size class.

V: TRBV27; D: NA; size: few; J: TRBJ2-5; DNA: TGTGCCAGCAGTTCCCTCCCGAGGGTAGCATCCTCGGAGACCCAGTACTTC; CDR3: CASSSLPRVASSETQYF
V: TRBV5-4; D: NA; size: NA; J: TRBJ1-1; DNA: TGTGCCAGCAGCTCTCCTCTTAACACTGAAGCTTTCTTT; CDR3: CASSSPLNTEAFF
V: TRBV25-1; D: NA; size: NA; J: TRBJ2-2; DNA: TGTGCCAGCAGTGAATACACGGGAATTGACGGGGAGCTGTTTTTT; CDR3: CASSEYTGIDGELFF
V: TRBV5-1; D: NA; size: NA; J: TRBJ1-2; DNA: TGCGCCAGCAGCCACGACTTTAAAAGTGGCTACACCTTC; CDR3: CASSHDFKSGYTF
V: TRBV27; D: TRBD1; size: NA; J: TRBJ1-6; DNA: TGTGCCAGCAGTTCCCCAGGGACAGGGTCTTCACCCCTCCACTTT; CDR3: CASSSPGTGSSPLHF
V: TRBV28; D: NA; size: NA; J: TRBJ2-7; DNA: TGTGCCAGCAGTTTAGCCCGGGACATCTCCTACGAGCAGTACTTC; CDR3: CASSLARDISYEQYF
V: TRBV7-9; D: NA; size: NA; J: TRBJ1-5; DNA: TGTGCCAGCAGCGGGCCGGAGGGCAATCAGCCCCAGCATTTT; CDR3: CASSGPEGNQPQHF
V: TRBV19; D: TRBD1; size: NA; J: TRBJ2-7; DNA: TGTGCCAGTAGTGAGACAGGGGGCTTTTTCTACGAGCAGTACTTC; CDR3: CASSETGGFFYEQYF
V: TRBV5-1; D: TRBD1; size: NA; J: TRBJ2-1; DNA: TGCGCCAGCAGCCCCCGACAGGGGGGCGATGAGCAGTTCTTC; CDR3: CASSPRQGGDEQFF
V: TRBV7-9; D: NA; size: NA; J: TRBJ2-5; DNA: TGTGCCAGCAGCTCAGACTTCCATCAAGAGACCCAGTACTTC; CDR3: CASSSDFHQETQYF
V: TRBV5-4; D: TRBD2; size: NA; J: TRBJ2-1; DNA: TGTGCCAGCAGTTCGGGACTAGATTCCCTCAATGAGCAGTTCTTC; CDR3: CASSSGLDSLNEQFF
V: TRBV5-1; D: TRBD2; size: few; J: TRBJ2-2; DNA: TGCGCCAGCAGCACGGGACTAGAGAACACCGGGGAGCTGTTTTTT; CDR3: CASSTGLENTGELFF
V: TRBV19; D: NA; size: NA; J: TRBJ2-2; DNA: TGTGCCAGTAGGCTCTCGGGGGGCAACACCGGGGAGCTGTTTTTT; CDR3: CASRLSGGNTGELFF
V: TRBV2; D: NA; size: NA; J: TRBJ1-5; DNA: TGTGCCAGCAGTGGGACAGCTGATCAGCCCCAGCATTTT; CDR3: CASSGTADQPQHF
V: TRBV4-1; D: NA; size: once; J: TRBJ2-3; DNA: TGCGCCAGCAGCCAAGCCAGGGGTGGCACAGATACGCAGTATTTT; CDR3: CASSQARGGTDTQYF
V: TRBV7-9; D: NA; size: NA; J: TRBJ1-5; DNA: TGTGCCAGCAGCTTCAGGGGAGGCAATCAGCCCCAGCATTTT; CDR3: CASSFRGGNQPQHF